The rows below give T cell receptor beta chains drawn from one sample of a study of vaccination effects on CD4 cells after COVID-19. Assay: immunoSEQ multiplex PCR; the TCRdb copy retains only in-frame clones and omits some. This sample has over 60,000 clones, with about 67% found just once. Their antigens remain unidentified. Sequenced here: CD4+ T cells from PBMCs cultured with HCoV-229E spike peptides, sampled after COVID-19 vaccination. The origin of the receptors is a human donor who received a COVID-19 vaccine. CDR3s include the opening cysteine and the closing phenylalanine or tryptophan. Each record gives: J gene, V gene, D gene, clone size, CDR3 DNA, CDR3 protein. A D gene is named only where the DNA matches it firmly. The size entry is marked missing in some rows and otherwise reads once, few, many or a size class.

>TRBJ1-4|TRBV18|NA|few
TGTGCCAGCTCGTCAGGGACTGGGGGAAATGAAAAACTGTTTTTT
CASSSGTGGNEKLFF
>TRBJ2-3|TRBV10-3|TRBD2|few
TGTGCCATCAGGCAGCGGGGGATGACAGATACGCAGTATTTT
CAIRQRGMTDTQYF
>TRBJ2-2|TRBV7-8|TRBD1|NA
TGTGCCAGCAGTTTGTCACAGGGGGCACGAGGCACCGGGGAGCTGTTTTTT
CASSLSQGARGTGELFF
>TRBJ2-5|TRBV7-8|NA|NA
TGTGCCAGCAGCTTAGGAGGACGGTGGCTTCAAGAGACCCAGTACTTC
CASSLGGRWLQETQYF
>TRBJ1-2|TRBV9|NA|NA
TGTGCCAGCAGCGTAGACGAGACAGGCCCAGAATATGATGGCTACACCTTC
CASSVDETGPEYDGYTF
>TRBJ2-6|TRBV19|NA|NA
TGTGCCAGTAGTAGGAGGTCTGGGGCCAACGTCCTGACTTTC
CASSRRSGANVLTF
>TRBJ2-1|TRBV9|NA|NA
TGTGCCAGCAGCGAAATGGGGGGAGAGAACTACAATGAGCAGTTCTTC
CASSEMGGENYNEQFF
>TRBJ2-2|TRBV6-4|NA|NA
TGTGCCAGCAGTGCCCGGGGCGTCGGCACCGGGGAGCTGTTTTTT
CASSARGVGTGELFF
>TRBJ1-2|TRBV5-4|NA|NA
TGTGCCAGCAGCCTCCTGGGGGGCGCTTATGGCTACACCTTC
CASSLLGGAYGYTF
>TRBJ1-2|TRBV5-1|NA|NA
TGCGCCAGCAGCTTCAGTGGAAACACTAACTATGGCTACACCTTC
CASSFSGNTNYGYTF
>TRBJ2-5|TRBV5-1|TRBD1|NA
TGCGCCAGCAGCTCTACAGGGGGTGCGCAGACCCAGTACTTC
CASSSTGGAQTQYF
>TRBJ2-4|TRBV3-1/TRBV3-2|TRBD1|NA
TGTGCCAGCAGCCAAGGACAGGGGGCCAAAAACATTCAGTACTTC
CASSQGQGAKNIQYF
>TRBJ2-2|TRBV21-1|NA|NA
TGTGCCAGCAGCAACCGACAGGGGGACACCGGGGAGCTGTTTTTT
CASSNRQGDTGELFF
>TRBJ1-4|TRBV29-1|NA|few
TGCAGCGTTGAAGGCTACGACAGAGGGGAAAAACTGTTTTTT
CSVEGYDRGEKLFF
>TRBJ2-2|TRBV6-5|TRBD1|NA
TGTGCCAGCAGCCAGGACAGGGGGCGCCGGGAGCTGTTTTTT
CASSQDRGRRELFF
>TRBJ2-5|TRBV19|NA|NA
TGTGCCAGTAGTATAGTAGCTAGCGACGAGACCCAGTACTTC
CASSIVASDETQYF
>TRBJ2-1|TRBV9|NA|once
TGTGCCAGCAGCGTACGGGGGGCGTCCTACAATGAGCAGTTCTTC
CASSVRGASYNEQFF
>TRBJ1-5|TRBV6-4|TRBD1|NA
TGTGCCAGCAGCCAGACAGGGGCCACTCAGCCCCAGCATTTT
CASSQTGATQPQHF
>TRBJ1-5|TRBV5-1|NA|NA
TGCGCCAGCAGCTTGGGGGGGGGATTTCAGCCCCAGCATTTT
CASSLGGGFQPQHF
>TRBJ2-3|TRBV30|TRBD2|NA
TGTGCCTGGAGAGCTACGCTAGCGGGGGCGGCAGATACGCAGTATTTT
CAWRATLAGAADTQYF
>TRBJ2-3|TRBV7-3|TRBD2|NA
TGTGCCAGCAGCCCTGGGACTAGCGGGCGTTGGGAAGATACGCAGTATTTT
CASSPGTSGRWEDTQYF
>TRBJ1-4|TRBV6-5|TRBD1|once
TGTGCCAGCAGTCGGACAGGCGGTATAGCAAATTTT
CASSRTGGIANF
>TRBJ2-3|TRBV29-1|TRBD2|NA
TGCAGCGTGGGGCGGCTAGCGGGCACAGATACGCAGTATTTT
CSVGRLAGTDTQYF
>TRBJ2-1|TRBV10-1|TRBD2|NA
TGCGCCAGCATTAGGACTAGCGGGGGTTTCCAGTTCTTC
CASIRTSGGFQFF
>TRBJ1-5|TRBV24-1|NA|NA
TGTGCCACCAGTGATCGGGACCAGCCCCAGCATTTT
CATSDRDQPQHF
>TRBJ2-5|TRBV5-1|NA|NA
TGCGCCAGCAGCCCCGGACCCGGGGGGCCTTTACAAGAGACCCAGTACTTC
CASSPGPGGPLQETQYF
>TRBJ1-1|TRBV21-1|NA|NA
TGTGCCAGCAACAACCCCATTGAGACAGATGAAGCTTTCTTT
CASNNPIETDEAFF